The 21 T cell receptor beta chains below all came from one sample that was sequenced in a study of cytomegalovirus exposure and HLA in healthy donors. The repertoire was sequenced with immunoSEQ multiplex PCR; TCRdb's copy has only in-frame clones and lacks some. The table lists roughly 310,000 clones, 88% of them singletons, with 0.9% to 1% in the top ten. The sample was PBMCs. These receptors originate from a man aged 25-40 years in good health and CMV-seronegative.

The rearrangement uses TRBV5-5 and TRBJ1-1, with 7 positions matching TRBD1. The CDR3 length is 14 residues. The germline gives CDR1 SGHKS, CDR2 YYEKEE (reference sequence). Unmatched junction bases numbered 10, after V lost 6 bases and J lost 5 bases. The CDR3 sequence: CASTRQGWRTEAFF. Here the CDR3 DNA reads TGTGCCAGCACAAGACAGGGATGGCGAACTGAAGCTTTCTTT. The full variable domain, with the rest looked up from reference TRBV5-5 and TRBJ1-1, is DAGVTQSPTHLIKTRGQQVTLRCSPISGHKSVSWYQQVLGQGPQFIFQYYEKEERGRGNFPDRFSARQFPNYSSELNVNALLLGDSALYLCASTRQGWRTEAFFGQGTRLTVV.

The chain links TRBV5-4 to TRBJ2-2, with 7 bases fitting TRBD1. J was trimmed by 2 bases and V by 9 bases; bases with no gene match: 10. Germline CDR1 SGHNT, CDR2 YYREEE (reference sequence). The CDR3 covers 15 residues. The CDR3 DNA reads TGTGCCATGTTTCAGGGACAGACAAACACCGGGGAGCTGTTTTTT. Its translation is CAMFQGQTNTGELFF. The full variable domain, completed using reference TRBV5-4 and TRBJ2-2, is ETGVTQSPTHLIKTRGQQVTLRCSSQSGHNTVSWYQQALGQGPQFIFQYYREEENGRGNFPPRFSGLQFPNYSSELNVNALELDDSALYLCAMFQGQTNTGELFFGEGSRLTVL.

This chain links TRBV7-9 with TRBJ1-2; 8 bases map to TRBD1. Trimming at V came to 4 bases and at J to 3 bases, leaving 7 bases not matched to a gene. This CDR3 contains 15 residues. Germline V gives CDR1 SEHNR, CDR2 FQNEAQ (reference sequence). In nucleotides, the CDR3 is TGTGCCAGCAGCTCCCCACTGGACAGGGACTATGGCTACACCTTC. This gives the protein CASSSPLDRDYGYTF.

The V and J genes are TRBV2 and TRBJ2-3, with 8 bases aligning to TRBD2. Germline values: CDR1 SNHLY, CDR2 FYNNEI. Trimming removed 7 bases from V and 6 bases from J; junction bases left unmatched: 6. There are 13 residues in the CDR3. CDR3 nucleotide sequence: TGTGCCAGCACCTGGCGGGGGGCGGATACGCAGTATTTT. Protein: CASTWRGADTQYF.

This CDR3 is CASSLFPGQGVEQYF. The CDR3 DNA is TGTGCCAGCAGCTTGTTCCCGGGACAGGGGGTCGAGCAGTACTTC. V gene TRBV7-2 combines with J gene TRBJ2-7; 11 bases line up with TRBD1. The CDR3 loop spans 15 amino acids. The germline CDR1 and CDR2 sequences are SGHTA and FQGNSA. The ends lost 3 bases at V and 6 bases at J; junction bases unmatched: 7. Full variable domain (remainder filled in from reference TRBV7-2 and TRBJ2-7): GAGVSQSPSNKVTEKGKDVELRCDPISGHTALYWYRQSLGQGLEFLIYFQGNSAPDKSGLPSDRFSAERTGGSVSTLTIQRTQQEDSAVYLCASSLFPGQGVEQYFGPGTRLTVT.

V and J are TRBV7-2 and TRBJ1-2; 7 nucleotides agree with TRBD1. Germline CDR1 SGHTA, CDR2 FQGNSA. CDR3 length equals 14 residues. Unmatched junction bases numbered 6, after V lost 1 base and J lost 7 bases. CDR3 region: CASSLDRGPGGYTF. CDR3 nucleotide sequence: TGTGCCAGCAGCTTAGATAGGGGGCCGGGTGGCTACACCTTC.

The CDR3 sequence: CASSHLGGEQYF. As DNA, the CDR3 is TGTGCCAGCAGCCACCTAGGGGGCGAGCAGTACTTC. The gene calls are TRBV7-9 and TRBJ2-7; D may be TRBD1 (6 bases). This CDR3 is built from 12 residues. The V end lost 5 bases, the J end lost 6 bases, and 11 bases lay between the germline ends. CDR1 is SEHNR and CDR2 is FQNEAQ in the germline V gene (reference sequence).

The V and J genes are TRBV14 and TRBJ2-3, with D possibly TRBD1 on 5 matching bases. The CDR3 consists of 12 residues. CDR1 and CDR2 (germline): SGHDN, FVKESK. V was clipped by 4 bases and J by 5 bases, with 7 bases between them. The DNA of the CDR3 is TGTGCCAGCAGCCCTACAGGAGATACGCAGTATTTT. This codes for CASSPTGDTQYF.

The genes are TRBV5-1 and TRBJ2-7, with 8 bases lining up with TRBD1. CDR3 length: 15 residues. Germline trimming cut 4 bases from V and 6 bases from J; bases unmatched to any gene: 12. Germline CDR1 reads SGHRS; CDR2 reads YFSETQ. CDR3 coding DNA: TGCGCCAGCAGCGTGCAGGGGGCTAAAGTGGGCGAGCAGTACTTC. Translating it yields CASSVQGAKVGEQYF. Variable domain in full (rest from reference TRBV5-1 and TRBJ2-7): KAGVTQTPRYLIKTRGQQVTLSCSPISGHRSVSWYQQTPGQGLQFLFEYFSETQRNKGNFPGRFSGRQFSNSRSEMNVSTLELGDSALYLCASSVQGAKVGEQYFGPGTRLTVT.

The chain employs TRBV5-5 and TRBJ1-6; TRBD1 is a possible D gene (6 bases). The germline CDR1 and CDR2 sequences are SGHKS and YYEKEE (reference sequence). The length of the CDR3 is 16 residues. V dropped 4 bases and J dropped 7 bases, with 18 bases sitting between them. As DNA, the CDR3 is TGTGCCAGCAGCCCAAGGGAGGGACAAGGGAATTCACCCCTCCACTTT. Translating gives CASSPREGQGNSPLHF.

DNA for the CDR3: TGTGCCAGCAGAAGACAAGCGGCTTGGGATACTGAAGCTTTCTTT. This codes for CASRRQAAWDTEAFF. V gene TRBV7-2 combines with J gene TRBJ1-1, with D unclear. The length of the CDR3 is 15 residues. Deletions cut 6 bases from V and 5 bases from J, with 19 bases between. Germline values: CDR1 SGHTA, CDR2 FQGNSA. Full variable domain (missing parts from reference TRBV7-2 and TRBJ1-1): GAGVSQSPSNKVTEKGKDVELRCDPISGHTALYWYRQSLGQGLEFLIYFQGNSAPDKSGLPSDRFSAERTGGSVSTLTIQRTQQEDSAVYLCASRRQAAWDTEAFFGQGTRLTVV.

The rearrangement links TRBV7-8 to TRBJ2-7; 9 bases line up with TRBD2. This CDR3 region has 16 residues. V trimming: 1 base; J trimming: 4 bases; junction bases outside the gene matches: 8. CDR1 is SGHVS and CDR2 is FQNEAQ in the germline V gene. The CDR3 spells CASSLDGGGGFYEQYF. CDR3 nucleotides: TGTGCCAGCAGCTTAGATGGCGGGGGGGGGTTTTACGAGCAGTACTTC.

The rearrangement uses TRBV20-1 and TRBJ2-5; D ambiguous. The CDR3 extends over 11 amino acids. The V end lost 0 bases, the J end lost 5 bases, and 4 bases lay between the germline ends. The V gene's germline CDR1 is DFQATT and CDR2 SNEGSKA (reference sequence). In DNA form, the CDR3 reads TGCAGTGCTAGAGACTCGGAGACCCAGTACTTC. This codes for CSARDSETQYF.

V usage is TRBV5-1 and J usage is TRBJ2-2; 9 bases match TRBD2. V lost 0 bases, J lost 2 bases, and 5 bases stayed unmatched. Germline lookup yields CDR1 SGHRS and CDR2 YFSETQ. The CDR3 runs 17 residues. The CDR3 DNA reads as TGCGCCAGCAGCTTGGGTAGCGGGGGCTACAACACCGGGGAGCTGTTTTTT. It encodes CASSLGSGGYNTGELFF.

The chain joins TRBV11-3 to TRBJ2-1; perhaps TRBD2 as D (5 bases). The germline V gene encodes CDR1 SGHNT and CDR2 YENEEA. CDR3 length: 13 residues. Deletions cut 2 bases from V and 6 bases from J, with 8 bases between. CDR3 sequence: CASSLLAANEQFF. Here the CDR3 DNA reads TGTGCCAGCAGCTTACTAGCCGCCAATGAGCAGTTCTTC.

V gene TRBV4-1 combines with J gene TRBJ2-5; 8 nucleotides line up with TRBD2. J was trimmed by 5 bases and V by 1 base; bases with no gene match: 12. The CDR3 covers 17 residues. Germline values: CDR1 MGHRA, CDR2 YSYEKL. The CDR3 DNA reads TGCGCCAGCAGCCAAGGGGGCGGGGGGCCCAGGAGGGAGACCCAGTACTTC. This encodes CASSQGGGGPRRETQYF.

The chain uses TRBV6-1 and TRBJ2-7; 10 bases map to TRBD1. The CDR3 covers 15 residues. Germline lookup yields CDR1 MNHNS and CDR2 SASEGT. Trimming cost V 6 bases and J 3 bases; bases outside gene matches: 8. The CDR3 DNA sequence: TGTGCCAGCAGCCCCGACTGGACAGGGGGCTACGAGCAGTACTTC. Translation gives CASSPDWTGGYEQYF.

This chain uses TRBV2 with TRBJ1-5; D remains unclear. This CDR3 spans 13 amino acids. Per the germline V gene, CDR1 is SNHLY and CDR2 is FYNNEI. V lost 8 bases and J lost 0, with 8 bases in between. In DNA, the CDR3 is TGTGCCAGCCGGGGAGATAGCAATCAGCCCCAGCATTTT. Amino acid sequence: CASRGDSNQPQHF.

J is TRBJ2-7 and V is TRBV6-5, with 9 nucleotides matching TRBD2. V lost 3 bases and J lost 0; bases outside the gene matches: 6. Germline CDR1 and CDR2: MNHEY and SVGAGI. The CDR3 extends over 16 amino acids. The CDR3 DNA is TGTGCCAGCAGTTATAGTATAGCGGGGGCCTCCTACGAGCAGTACTTC. The encoded protein is CASSYSIAGASYEQYF.

The chain couples TRBV5-6 to TRBJ1-2, with 7 bases that match TRBD1. The J segment lost 4 bases and the V segment lost 3 bases, leaving 6 bases of the junction unmatched. The CDR3 consists of 14 residues. The germline V gene has CDR1 SGHDT and CDR2 YYEEEE. The CDR3 loop reads CASSSRTGPYGYTF. The CDR3 nucleotides are TGTGCCAGCAGCTCTCGGACAGGACCCTATGGCTACACCTTC.

This clone was recorded a few times. The chain is built from TRBV19 and TRBJ1-5; D not resolved. Germline V gives CDR1 LNHDA, CDR2 SQIVND (reference sequence). The V and J ends lost 0 bases and 9 bases respectively, with 12 bases between them. This CDR3 has 14 amino acids. The CDR3 loop reads CASSIEDGPGPQHF. CDR3 DNA: TGTGCCAGTAGTATAGAAGACGGTCCGGGGCCCCAGCATTTT.